Following are 28 T cell receptor beta chains from one sample sequenced in a study of CD8 T cells in Susac syndrome. Random hexamers were used to reverse transcribe the RNA input (about 0.45 to 1 ug). Each CDR3 protein gets one entry after TCRdb re-called the immunoSEQ multiplex PCR reads with MiXCR. The sample includes tens of thousands of distinct CDR3 sequences, approximately 93% seen only once; the top ten take about 0.15%. The sequenced material came from CD4+ T cells from PBMCs. These receptors all come from a human donor with Susac syndrome.

This clonotype was detected once. The chain combines TRBV6-5 with TRBJ2-3; 7 bases agree with TRBD1. Germline CDR1 is MNHEY and CDR2 is SVGAGI. V was clipped by 0 bases and J by 0 bases; unmatched bases: 0. The length of the CDR3 is 15 residues. CDR3 bases: TGTGCCAGCAGTTACTCGGGACAGAGCACAGATACGCAGTATTTT. Encoded protein: CASSYSGQSTDTQYF.

CDR3 protein: CSARDNVVGEKLFF. The CDR3, as DNA: TGCAGTGCTAGAGATAACGTCGTAGGGGAAAAACTGTTTTTT. This chain links TRBV20-1 with TRBJ1-4; no clear D. The V gene lost 0 bases and the J gene lost 8 bases, with 13 bases spanning the gap. The germline V gene encodes CDR1 DFQATT and CDR2 SNEGSKA (reference sequence). CDR3 length: 14 residues.

The rearrangement links TRBV7-9 to TRBJ2-1, with D possibly being TRBD2 (6 bases). Germline-derived CDR1 and CDR2 are SEHNR and FQNEAQ (reference sequence). This CDR3 spans 15 amino acids. With 5 bases removed from V and 6 bases from J, the gap between germline ends came to 17 bases. The DNA for the CDR3 is TGTGCCAGCAGCAACACCGGGACTGGAGGCAATGAGCAGTTCTTC. Protein product: CASSNTGTGGNEQFF.

The rearrangement uses TRBV18 and TRBJ1-1; D remains unclear. The CDR3 covers 15 residues. V lost 4 bases, J lost 6 bases, and 18 bases lay in between. CDR1 and CDR2 from the germline V gene are KGHSH and LQKENI. CDR3: CASSLPGRSTPEAFF. DNA for the CDR3: TGTGCCAGCTCACTTCCGGGCCGTTCTACCCCTGAAGCTTTCTTT.

The CDR3 DNA reads as TGTGCCAGCAGTTATCTAGGGGCGGGATTTGGTGGCAATCAGCCCCAGCATTTT. Protein product: CASSYLGAGFGGNQPQHF. This chain uses TRBV6-2 or TRBV6-3 with TRBJ1-5, with D perhaps TRBD1 (5 bases). V lost 3 bases and J 2 bases, leaving 20 bases between the germline ends. This CDR3 is built from 18 residues. Germline V gene data show CDR1 as MNHEY and CDR2 as SVGEGT.

The chain is built from TRBV6-5 and TRBJ1-1, with D perhaps TRBD1 (5 bases). The germline V gene encodes CDR1 MNHEY and CDR2 SVGAGI. The V gene lost 2 bases and the J gene lost 7 bases, with 11 bases spanning the gap. This CDR3 contains 13 residues. CDR3 nucleotide sequence: TGTGCCAGCAGTTACGAAGCAGGGAGTGAAGCTTTCTTT. Residues: CASSYEAGSEAFF.

The rearrangement uses TRBV14 and TRBJ2-1; possibly TRBD1 or TRBD2 for D (5 bases each). CDR1 and CDR2 (germline): SGHDN, FVKESK. V dropped 2 bases and J dropped 7 bases, with 18 bases sitting between them. The CDR3 is 16 amino acids. The CDR3 protein is CASSQMSGAGQNEQFF. The CDR3 nucleotides are TGTGCCAGCAGCCAAATGTCCGGGGCCGGTCAGAATGAGCAGTTCTTC.

V is TRBV10-2 and J is TRBJ2-3; TRBD1 matches at 7 bases. Germline V gives CDR1 WSHSY, CDR2 SAAADI. The CDR3 runs to 17 residues. V shed 0 bases, J shed 5 bases, and the junction held 11 bases outside the gene matches. CDR3 nucleotide sequence: TGCGCCAGCAGTGAGTCGAACAGGGGAAGATTCCGAGATACGCAGTATTTT. Residues: CASSESNRGRFRDTQYF.

The gene calls are TRBV7-2 and TRBJ2-5, with TRBD2 matching 12 bases. Germline lookup yields CDR1 SGHTA and CDR2 FQGNSA. V gave up 1 base and J gave up 2 bases; unmatched junction bases: 8. CDR3 size: 18 residues. The CDR3 nucleotides read TGTGCCAGCAGCTTAGAGGCTAGCGGGGGGGCGGATCAAGAGACCCAGTACTTC. It encodes CASSLEASGGADQETQYF. Based on the CDR3 plus reference TRBV7-2 and TRBJ2-5, the full variable domain is GAGVSQSPSNKVTEKGKDVELRCDPISGHTALYWYRQSLGQGLEFLIYFQGNSAPDKSGLPSDRFSAERTGGSVSTLTIQRTQQEDSAVYLCASSLEASGGADQETQYFGPGTRLLVL.

The CDR3 DNA sequence: TGTGCCAGCAGCCAAGAAAGGAGGGGGGGCCTTCGAGAGACCCAGTACTTC. It specifies CASSQERRGGLRETQYF. This chain connects TRBV3-1 to TRBJ2-5; possibly TRBD2 for D (7 bases). V was cut by 0 bases and J by 4 bases, with 18 bases left in between. Germline values: CDR1 LGHDT, CDR2 YNNKEL (reference sequence). The CDR3 loop spans 17 amino acids.

The chain recombines TRBV7-2 with TRBJ2-7; TRBD1 agrees at 11 bases. The germline CDR1 and CDR2 sequences are SGHTA and FQGNSA. V dropped 5 bases and J dropped 3; count of bases not matched to a gene: 3. This CDR3 spans 14 amino acids. The CDR3 region has the DNA TGTGCCAGCAGCCCGGGACAGGGGGTCTACGAGCAGTACTTC. This translates into CASSPGQGVYEQYF. Full variable domain (outside the CDR3, taken from reference TRBV7-2 and TRBJ2-7): GAGVSQSPSNKVTEKGKDVELRCDPISGHTALYWYRQSLGQGLEFLIYFQGNSAPDKSGLPSDRFSAERTGGSVSTLTIQRTQQEDSAVYLCASSPGQGVYEQYFGPGTRLTVT.

CDR3 nucleotide sequence: TGTGCCAGCCAGGCCTCCAGGGAGACCCAGTACTTC. It encodes CASQASRETQYF. The chain joins TRBV25-1 to TRBJ2-5; D is ambiguous. This CDR3 comprises 12 residues. CDR1 is MGHDK and CDR2 is SYGVNS in the germline V gene. V was shortened by 8 bases and J by 5 bases, with 12 bases between the two germline ends.

In DNA form, the CDR3 reads TGTGCCAGCAGTCGATACCCCGTAGGGGTTGCCTACGAGCAGTACTTC. Protein sequence: CASSRYPVGVAYEQYF. This chain uses TRBV28 with TRBJ2-7, with D perhaps TRBD1 (5 bases). This CDR3 contains 16 residues. Trimming pared 5 bases from V and 2 bases from J, leaving 19 bases between. Looked up from germline, CDR1 is MDHEN and CDR2 is SYDVKM.

The chain couples TRBV5-1 to TRBJ2-5; D is uncertain. With 0 bases removed from V and 5 bases from J, the gap between germline ends came to 11 bases. Germline CDR1 is SGHRS and CDR2 is YFSETQ. The CDR3 runs 14 residues. The CDR3 loop is CASSLVGESETQYF. The CDR3 bases are TGCGCCAGCAGCTTGGTGGGCGAGTCGGAGACCCAGTACTTC. Together with reference TRBV5-1 and TRBJ2-5, the CDR3 gives the full variable domain: KAGVTQTPRYLIKTRGQQVTLSCSPISGHRSVSWYQQTPGQGLQFLFEYFSETQRNKGNFPGRFSGRQFSNSRSEMNVSTLELGDSALYLCASSLVGESETQYFGPGTRLLVL.

This chain's CDR3 is CASSPSTGTANYGYTF. The CDR3 DNA is TGTGCCAGCTCGCCGAGTACAGGGACAGCTAACTATGGCTACACCTTC. The V call is TRBV18, the J call TRBJ1-2; TRBD1 matches 7 bases. The CDR3 has 16 amino acids. After removal of 6 bases from V and 0 bases from J, the junction contained 10 bases not matched to a gene. Germline V CDR1 and CDR2: KGHSH, LQKENI.

This rearrangement joins TRBV29-1 to TRBJ2-3; TRBD1 is a possible D gene (6 bases). CDR3 length: 13 residues. Per germline, CDR1 SQVTM and CDR2 ANQGSEA. Trimming shortened V by 7 bases and J by 3 bases, and 14 bases separated the two germline ends. The CDR3 sequence: CSEGNRETDTQYF. In DNA form, the CDR3 reads TGCAGCGAGGGAAACAGGGAAACAGATACGCAGTATTTT.

The J gene is TRBJ2-7, the V gene TRBV3-1; no definite D call. Trimming pared 4 bases from V and 7 bases from J, leaving 11 bases between. The germline CDR1 and CDR2 sequences are LGHDT and YNNKEL (reference sequence). This CDR3 is built from 12 residues. For the CDR3, the DNA is TGTGCCAGCAGCCGTATCTCGAGGGAGCAGTACTTC. Residues: CASSRISREQYF.

This rearrangement joins TRBV7-2 to TRBJ2-5, with no clear D. Per the germline V gene, CDR1 is SGHTA and CDR2 is FQGNSA. The CDR3 is 13 residues long. Between the trimmed V and J ends, which lost 1 base and 5 bases, there was a span of 8 bases. Here the CDR3 reads CASSLGLLETQYF. As DNA, the CDR3 is TGTGCCAGCAGCTTAGGACTCTTGGAGACCCAGTACTTC.

The chain recombines TRBV20-1 with TRBJ1-5, with D maybe TRBD1 (5 bases). V lost 0 bases, J lost 0 bases, and 12 bases lay in between. Germline values: CDR1 DFQATT, CDR2 SNEGSKA (reference sequence). The CDR3 is 16 residues long. In DNA, the CDR3 is TGCAGTGCTAGAGACTCCGGGACTCATAGCAATCAGCCCCAGCATTTT. Translation gives CSARDSGTHSNQPQHF.

This chain links TRBV3-1 with TRBJ1-3; possibly TRBD1 for D (5 bases). CDR1 and CDR2 from the germline V gene are LGHDT and YNNKEL (reference sequence). The CDR3 is 16 residues long. The V gene lost 3 bases and the J gene lost 4 bases, with 16 bases spanning the gap. The CDR3 nucleotides read TGTGCCAGCAGCCACTCTTCCAGGGTGGCCGGAAACACCATATATTTT. This translates into CASSHSSRVAGNTIYF.

This clonotype was found a few times. The chain couples TRBV28 to TRBJ2-7; 7 nucleotides match TRBD1. V shed 5 bases and J 2 bases; nucleotides not matched to a gene: 6. From germline, CDR1 is MDHEN and CDR2 SYDVKM. This CDR3 comprises 14 residues. The CDR3 protein is CASSVGTATYEQYF. CDR3 sequence (DNA): TGTGCCAGCAGTGTCGGGACAGCTACCTACGAGCAGTACTTC.

The chain links TRBV12-3 or TRBV12-4 to TRBJ1-2, with D tentatively TRBD1 (5 bases). The CDR3 contains 13 residues. The ends were cut back, 5 bases at V and 2 bases at J, with 9 bases in the middle. The CDR3 coding sequence is TGTGCCAGCAGTCGACAGATCAACTATGGCTACACCTTC. Translated, it gives CASSRQINYGYTF.

This clonotype has a handful of counts. This sequence joins TRBV24-1 and TRBJ2-1; D gene uncertain. V lost 1 base to trimming and J lost 12 bases, with 12 bases between them. Germline V gene data show CDR1 as KGHDR and CDR2 as SFDVKD. The CDR3 sequence is 13 residues long. The chain's CDR3 is CATSDFQASVQFF. CDR3 DNA: TGTGCCACCAGTGATTTCCAAGCCAGCGTGCAGTTCTTC.

This clonotype was picked up one time. The chain joins TRBV2 to TRBJ2-6, with D perhaps TRBD1 (5 bases). The CDR3 runs to 15 residues. Germline CDR1 reads SNHLY; CDR2 reads FYNNEI. Trimming left V 5 bases short and J 0 bases short, with 8 bases between. This CDR3 is CASSRQTSGANVLTF. CDR3 coding DNA: TGTGCCAGCAGTAGACAGACCTCTGGGGCCAACGTCCTGACTTTC.

V is TRBV6-5 and J is TRBJ2-5; tentative D call: TRBD2 (5 bases). Germline lookup yields CDR1 MNHEY and CDR2 SVGAGI. The V end was cut by 9 bases, the J end by 5 bases, with 16 bases between. CDR3 length equals 13 residues. In DNA, the CDR3 is TGTGCCAGTTCCTTCGGGGAAAAGGAGACCCAGTACTTC. Its translation is CASSFGEKETQYF.

The chain has TRBV3-1 and TRBJ1-1; a weak D match, TRBD1 (5 bases). There are 13 residues in the CDR3. Germline V CDR1 and CDR2: LGHDT, YNNKEL (reference sequence). V dropped 2 bases and J dropped 3 bases, with 7 bases sitting between them. CDR3 sequence reads: CASSQRGDTEAFF. DNA of the CDR3: TGTGCCAGCAGCCAACGGGGGGACACTGAAGCTTTCTTT.

The chain recombines TRBV20-1 with TRBJ2-2, with D maybe TRBD1 (5 bases). V lost 7 bases and J lost 4, with 16 bases in between. This CDR3 comprises 14 residues. CDR1 is DFQATT, CDR2 SNEGSKA, per germline (reference sequence). The CDR3 loop is CSVQGSRSTGELFF. The CDR3 DNA is TGCAGTGTTCAGGGCAGCCGGAGCACCGGGGAGCTGTTTTTT.

The gene calls are TRBV30 and TRBJ1-1; no firm D call. CDR3 length: 11 residues. Trimming removed 4 bases from V and 3 bases from J, with 6 bases in between. Germline-derived CDR1 and CDR2 are GTSNPN and SVGIG (reference sequence). The CDR3 here is CAWMWDTEAFF. In nucleotides, the CDR3 is TGTGCCTGGATGTGGGACACTGAAGCTTTCTTT.